This T cell receptor (beta chain) was identified during a study of tumor-infiltrating lymphocytes in primary liver carcinoma. Whole-study findings and limits: Tumor top-250-clone fractions significantly exceeded those of blood (p = 0.039).

Notes on this clonotype: Its antigen remains unknown.

Unsorted whole blood supplied the blood RNA, and germline DNA was isolated too. Making TCR beta cDNA involved 400 to 600 ng total RNA and a constant-region primer. Three nested multiplex PCR rounds of slightly modified ARM-PCR generated TCR beta libraries. Researchers ran the first two PCR rounds for roughly 10 cycles each with TRBV1-TRBV30 forward primers and a C-beta reverse primer. TCRdb itself ran the multiplex PCR reads through MiXCR, one entry per CDR3 protein. The repertoire includes hundreds of thousands of distinct CDR3 sequences, 65% of them detected once, and roughly 10% sits in the top ten. Germline CDR1 and CDR2: LGHNT and FRNRAP. The V end lost 4 bases, the J end lost 0 bases, and 6 bases lay between the germline ends. The CDR3 extends over 13 amino acids.

Sequencing used peripheral blood. The TCR comes from a man in his forties or fifties with primary liver carcinoma and hepatitis B virus infection. The genes are TRBV12-5 and TRBJ1-1; D remains unclear. The CDR3, as DNA: TGTGCTAGTGGTTCCTCCCTGAACACTGAAGCTTTCTTT. As protein: CASGSSLNTEAFF.